Shown below are 13 T cell receptor beta chains from a single sample sequenced in a study of vaccination and CD4 T cells after COVID-19. Cultured CD4+ T-cell DNA underwent Oncomine TCR Beta short-read sequencing. TCRdb fed the PCR reads into MiXCR, producing one record per CDR3 protein. Of some 19,000 distinct CDR3 sequences in the sample, over 50% are singletons; the top ten hold about 20%. Which antigens these TCRs recognize remains unknown. Time point noted: late sampling 161 to 241 days after vaccination in three convalescent patients. The treatment: approximately nine-day PBMC culture with coronavirus spike peptide pools or control peptides (ViraFEST assay). The sequencing here drew on CD4+ T cells from blood, cultured in vitro, taken about 7 months after SARS-CoV-2 vaccination. These receptors were taken from a human donor who had recovered from COVID-19.

The chain joins TRBV6-5 to TRBJ1-5, with 11 bases aligning to TRBD1. This CDR3 has 15 residues. CDR1 is MNHEY and CDR2 is SVGAGI in the germline V gene. V gave up 4 bases and J gave up 5 bases; unmatched junction bases: 4. The CDR3 loop is CASSWTGGHDQPQHF. The CDR3 DNA follows: TGTGCCAGCAGTTGGACAGGGGGCCACGATCAGCCCCAGCATTTT.

This chain connects TRBV2 to TRBJ2-7; D may correspond to TRBD1 or TRBD2 (5 bases each). The V gene lost 2 bases and the J gene lost 9 bases, with 17 bases spanning the gap. The V gene's germline CDR1 is SNHLY and CDR2 FYNNEI. This CDR3 is 14 amino acids long. The CDR3 bases are TGTGCCAGCAGTGAAAGGCTAGGGGAGTATAGGCAGTACTTC. Protein product: CASSERLGEYRQYF.

This clonotype was counted a few times. This chain connects TRBV7-6 to TRBJ1-2; D unclear. The CDR3 contains 16 residues. Trimming stripped 9 bases from V and 4 bases from J, with 24 bases between. Germline lookup yields CDR1 SGHVS and CDR2 FNYEAQ. CDR3 amino acids: CARQFSRRGKSYGYTF. The CDR3 bases are TGTGCCAGACAATTCTCCCGACGGGGAAAAAGCTATGGCTACACCTTC. Together with reference TRBV7-6 and TRBJ1-2, the CDR3 gives the full variable domain: GAGVSQSPRYKVTKRGQDVALRCDPISGHVSLYWYRQALGQGPEFLTYFNYEAQQDKSGLPNDRFSAERPEGSISTLTIQRTEQRDSAMYRCARQFSRRGKSYGYTFGSGTRLTVV.

V gene TRBV7-2 combines with J gene TRBJ2-7, with 12 positions matching TRBD2. The V gene end was trimmed by 3 bases and the J gene end by 6 bases; junction bases not matched to a gene: 9. The CDR3 length is 16 residues. The germline V gene encodes CDR1 SGHTA and CDR2 FQGNSA. Written as DNA, the CDR3 is TGTGCCAGCAGCTTCAAACCTAGCGGGGGGGTAATCGAGCAGTACTTC. Protein product: CASSFKPSGGVIEQYF.

The chain has TRBV7-2 and TRBJ2-1; 7 bases align to TRBD2. From germline, CDR1 is SGHTA and CDR2 FQGNSA. The CDR3 runs to 14 residues. With 3 bases clipped from V and 12 bases from J, the junction kept 11 bases outside the gene matches. CDR3 amino acids: CASSFIGGGTVQFF. CDR3 DNA sequence: TGTGCCAGCAGCTTCATCGGCGGGGGTACGGTGCAGTTCTTC. Full variable domain (rest looked up from reference TRBV7-2 and TRBJ2-1): GAGVSQSPSNKVTEKGKDVELRCDPISGHTALYWYRQSLGQGLEFLIYFQGNSAPDKSGLPSDRFSAERTGGSVSTLTIQRTQQEDSAVYLCASSFIGGGTVQFFGPGTRLTVL.

There are a few counts of this clonotype. V usage is TRBV7-8 and J usage is TRBJ2-5; D is uncertain. Germline CDR1 and CDR2: SGHVS and FQNEAQ. V was clipped by 5 bases and J by 3 bases, with 16 bases between them. The CDR3 runs to 15 residues. The CDR3 is CASSPRRWTKETQYF. Written as DNA, the CDR3 is TGTGCCAGCAGCCCTCGGCGGTGGACGAAAGAGACCCAGTACTTC.

The CDR3 protein is CASSFLQGGPETQYF. The CDR3 nucleotides are TGTGCCAGCAGCTTCTTACAAGGGGGGCCGGAGACCCAGTACTTC. The rearrangement links TRBV7-9 to TRBJ2-5; D tentatively fits TRBD1 or TRBD2 (6 bases each). In germline, CDR1 is SEHNR, CDR2 FQNEAQ (reference sequence). The CDR3 has 15 residues. The ends were cut back, 3 bases at V and 5 bases at J, with 16 bases in the middle.

This chain joins TRBV20-1 and TRBJ1-1; D is uncertain. CDR1 and CDR2 (germline): DFQATT, SNEGSKA (reference sequence). CDR3 length equals 12 residues. The germline V and J ends were trimmed by 2 bases and 1 base, with 5 bases remaining between them. CDR3 region: CSARSGNTEAFF. In DNA form, the CDR3 reads TGCAGTGCTAGATCCGGGAACACTGAAGCTTTCTTT.

CDR3 loop: CASSFGLMGTEELFF. The CDR3 nucleotides are TGTGCCAGCAGCTTCGGATTGATGGGGACGGAGGAGCTGTTTTTT. V is TRBV7-8 and J is TRBJ2-2; D may be TRBD1 or TRBD2 (5 bases each). V was clipped by 3 bases and J by 10 bases, with 18 bases between them. Germline V lookup: CDR1 SGHVS, CDR2 FQNEAQ. The CDR3 runs 15 residues.

V usage is TRBV7-6 and J usage is TRBJ2-2; 11 nucleotides match TRBD2. J was trimmed by 7 bases and V by 5 bases; bases with no gene match: 12. The CDR3 spans 17 residues. Germline CDR1 is SGHVS and CDR2 is FNYEAQ. The CDR3 coding sequence is TGTGCCAGCAGCCAGCCTTTTCTAGCGGGGGGAGTCGGGGAGCTGTTTTTT. Amino acid sequence: CASSQPFLAGGVGELFF.

The J gene is TRBJ2-1, the V gene TRBV7-9; 10 nucleotides align to TRBD2. Looked up from germline, CDR1 is SEHNR and CDR2 is FQNEAQ (reference sequence). The length of the CDR3 is 14 residues. Unmatched junction bases numbered 3, after V lost 2 bases and J lost 8 bases. The CDR3 loop is CASSLLAGVYEQFF. The CDR3 region has the DNA TGTGCCAGCAGCTTACTAGCGGGAGTCTATGAGCAGTTCTTC.

This chain connects TRBV20-1 to TRBJ1-1; 12 bases map to TRBD1. The length of the CDR3 is 12 residues. Germline values: CDR1 DFQATT, CDR2 SNEGSKA (reference sequence). V lost 4 bases, J lost 11 bases, and 5 bases stayed unmatched. This CDR3 reads CSAKGQGASAFF. In nucleotides, the CDR3 is TGCAGTGCTAAGGGACAGGGGGCTAGTGCTTTCTTT.

This clonotype was seen once. V gene TRBV12-3 or TRBV12-4 combines with J gene TRBJ1-1, with D maybe TRBD1 (6 bases). This CDR3 has 13 amino acids. Trimming removed 6 bases from V and 0 bases from J, with 8 bases in between. The CDR3 is CASRRDMNTEAFF. The DNA for the CDR3 is TGTGCCAGCAGGAGGGACATGAACACTGAAGCTTTCTTT.